Below, 27 T cell receptor beta chains from the same sample are listed, as sequenced in a study of cytomegalovirus exposure and HLA in healthy donors. 60 Vbeta and 13 Jbeta primers were used in PCR. The assay was immunoSEQ multiplex PCR, and TCRdb's table has in-frame clones only and misses some. The repertoire holds about 120,000 clones, with 77% as singletons. Sequenced: PBMCs. The receptors stem from a man aged 18 to 29 in good health and CMV-seropositive.

The rearrangement joins TRBV18 to TRBJ2-1; 8 bases map to TRBD2. The CDR3 consists of 17 residues. Looked up from germline, CDR1 is KGHSH and CDR2 is LQKENI. The J segment lost 1 base and the V segment lost 3 bases, leaving 8 bases of the junction unmatched. CDR3 sequence reads: CASSPGSGGFSYNEQFF. The CDR3 DNA is TGTGCCAGCTCACCGGGCAGCGGGGGTTTTTCCTACAATGAGCAGTTCTTC.

This chain links TRBV7-9 with TRBJ1-1, with D possibly matching TRBD1 (5 bases). CDR1 is SEHNR and CDR2 is FQNEAQ in the germline V gene (reference sequence). The V gene lost 1 base and the J gene lost 6 bases, with 15 bases spanning the gap. The CDR3 is 15 amino acids. CDR3 DNA: TGTGCCAGCAGCTTAGTGGGGGGGATGGTCTCTGAAGCTTTCTTT. This sequence encodes CASSLVGGMVSEAFF.

V is TRBV18 and J is TRBJ1-3; D gene ambiguous. Germline CDR1 reads KGHSH; CDR2 reads LQKENI. This CDR3 is 15 amino acids long. Trimming took 5 bases from V and 4 from J, leaving 15 bases between them. CDR3 nucleotides: TGTGCCAGCTCAATCTTTCAGGCAGAAGGAAACACCATATATTTT. Its protein is CASSIFQAEGNTIYF.

V usage is TRBV9 and J usage is TRBJ1-1, with a possible D match to TRBD1 (5 bases). V was pared by 3 bases and J by 0 bases, with 15 bases between. The germline V gene has CDR1 SGDLS and CDR2 YYNGEE. The CDR3 runs 16 residues. In DNA, the CDR3 is TGTGCCAGCAGCGCCCGACAGAATTTGATGAACACTGAAGCTTTCTTT. It encodes CASSARQNLMNTEAFF.

This clone was observed a single time. The genes are TRBV9 and TRBJ2-1; D may be TRBD2 (6 bases). The V and J ends lost 2 bases and 5 bases respectively, with 8 bases between them. Germline loops: CDR1 SGDLS, CDR2 YYNGEE. This CDR3 comprises 13 residues. The CDR3 protein is CASSVASDNEQFF. CDR3 DNA: TGTGCCAGCAGCGTTGCTAGCGACAATGAGCAGTTCTTC. Full variable domain (remainder filled in from reference TRBV9 and TRBJ2-1): DSGVTQTPKHLITATGQRVTLRCSPRSGDLSVYWYQQSLDQGLQFLIQYYNGEERAKGNILERFSAQQFPDLHSELNLSSLELGDSALYFCASSVASDNEQFFGPGTRLTVL.

The V gene is TRBV7-9, the J gene TRBJ1-2; no clear D. Germline V lookup: CDR1 SEHNR, CDR2 FQNEAQ (reference sequence). The V end lost 5 bases, the J end lost 8 bases, and 12 bases lay between the germline ends. The CDR3 runs 12 residues. CDR3 nucleotides: TGTGCCAGCAGCCGAGACAATACCGGCTACACCTTC. Its translation is CASSRDNTGYTF. The variable domain in full, completed from reference TRBV7-9 and TRBJ1-2, reads DTGVSQNPRHKITKRGQNVTFRCDPISEHNRLYWYRQTLGQGPEFLTYFQNEAQLEKSRLLSDRFSAERPKGSFSTLEIQRTEQGDSAMYLCASSRDNTGYTFGSGTRLTVV.

V gene TRBV4-1 combines with J gene TRBJ1-1; D uncertain. The CDR3 sequence is 12 residues long. The germline gives CDR1 MGHRA, CDR2 YSYEKL. The V gene lost 2 bases and the J gene lost 10 bases, with 11 bases spanning the gap. CDR3 bases: TGCGCCAGCAGCCAACCAAGAGGGAGAGCTTTCTTT. Amino acid sequence: CASSQPRGRAFF.

This chain joins TRBV29-1 and TRBJ1-2; TRBD1 is a possible D gene (6 bases). Trimming removed 7 bases at V and 0 bases at J, with 18 bases between. CDR1 is SQVTM, CDR2 ANQGSEA, per germline. The CDR3 has 15 amino acids. As DNA, the CDR3 is TGCAGCGCATACAGGGTTGGGACCTCTAACTATGGCTACACCTTC. This translates into CSAYRVGTSNYGYTF.

This chain joins TRBV7-9 and TRBJ1-2; 9 bases align to TRBD1. The CDR3 totals 12 residues. CDR1 is SEHNR, CDR2 FQNEAQ, per germline (reference sequence). V shed 6 bases and J 6 bases; nucleotides not matched to a gene: 2. CDR3 DNA sequence: TGTGCCAGCAGACGGGACAGGGATGGCTACACCTTC. Its translation is CASRRDRDGYTF.

This clone has more than one count but fewer than ten. The rearrangement links TRBV28 to TRBJ2-7, with D unresolved. The CDR3 consists of 14 residues. Per the germline V gene, CDR1 is MDHEN and CDR2 is SYDVKM. V was cut by 1 base and J by 0 bases, with 7 bases left in between. In DNA, the CDR3 is TGTGCCAGCAGTTTATCACAGAGCTCCTACGAGCAGTACTTC. Translation: CASSLSQSSYEQYF.

This chain links TRBV7-9 with TRBJ1-1; TRBD1 agrees at 8 bases. There are 15 residues in the CDR3. Trimming removed 5 bases from V and 3 bases from J; junction bases left unmatched: 8. Germline loops: CDR1 SEHNR, CDR2 FQNEAQ (reference sequence). CDR3 in amino acids: CASSLGQGIDTEAFF. The CDR3 nucleotides are TGTGCCAGCAGCCTTGGACAGGGAATTGACACTGAAGCTTTCTTT.

The chain recombines TRBV19 with TRBJ2-4, with 10 bases fitting TRBD2. Germline loops: CDR1 LNHDA, CDR2 SQIVND (reference sequence). The V gene end was trimmed by 6 bases and the J gene end by 0 bases; junction bases not matched to a gene: 14. CDR3 length: 19 amino acids. The CDR3 region is CASRTGLVAGGLAKNIQYF. DNA for the CDR3: TGTGCCAGTAGAACAGGTTTGGTAGCGGGAGGACTAGCCAAAAACATTCAGTACTTC.

This chain connects TRBV4-2 to TRBJ2-7, with 9 bases identical to TRBD1. V was clipped by 0 bases and J by 3 bases; unmatched bases: 3. The CDR3 runs 15 residues. The germline gives CDR1 LGHNA, CDR2 YNFKEQ. DNA for the CDR3: TGTGCCAGCAGCCAAGATGAGGGACAGGGCTACGAGCAGTACTTC. Translation gives CASSQDEGQGYEQYF.

The chain is built from TRBV12-5 and TRBJ2-7; TRBD1 might be the D (6 bases). Looked up from germline, CDR1 is LGHNT and CDR2 is FRNRAP. The CDR3 extends over 14 amino acids. V lost 4 bases and J lost 6, with 16 bases in between. DNA of the CDR3: TGTGCTAGTGGTTCGCACCAGGGGATCGGCGAGCAGTACTTC. Translated, it gives CASGSHQGIGEQYF.

This clone was observed once. This chain joins TRBV7-9 and TRBJ1-1; possible D gene TRBD1, 6 bases. Trimming removed 5 bases from V and 1 base from J, with 11 bases in between. This CDR3 is built from 14 residues. Germline values: CDR1 SEHNR, CDR2 FQNEAQ (reference sequence). The CDR3 DNA reads TGTGCCAGCAGCCGGACAGCACCGAACACTGAAGCTTTCTTT. As protein: CASSRTAPNTEAFF. The entire variable domain, with the rest obtained from reference TRBV7-9 and TRBJ1-1, is as follows: DTGVSQNPRHKITKRGQNVTFRCDPISEHNRLYWYRQTLGQGPEFLTYFQNEAQLEKSRLLSDRFSAERPKGSFSTLEIQRTEQGDSAMYLCASSRTAPNTEAFFGQGTRLTVV.

The V gene is TRBV29-1, the J gene TRBJ1-1, with a tentative D call TRBD1 (6 bases). From germline, CDR1 is SQVTM and CDR2 ANQGSEA. The V end lost 7 bases, the J end lost 0 bases, and 15 bases lay between the germline ends. The CDR3 has 14 amino acids. The CDR3 loop is CSGRGAGVNTEAFF. The CDR3 DNA is TGCAGCGGGCGGGGGGCAGGGGTGAACACTGAAGCTTTCTTT. The full variable domain, with the rest looked up from reference TRBV29-1 and TRBJ1-1, is SAVISQKPSRDICQRGTSLTIQCQVDSQVTMMFWYRQQPGQSLTLIATANQGSEATYESGFVIDKFPISRPNLTFSTLTVSNMSPEDSSIYLCSGRGAGVNTEAFFGQGTRLTVV.

The V gene is TRBV11-2, the J gene TRBJ1-1, with D tentatively TRBD1 (5 bases). The CDR3 has 15 residues. The V end lost 7 bases, the J end lost 3 bases, and 18 bases lay between the germline ends. Germline CDR1 and CDR2: SGHAT and FQNNGV. The CDR3 here is CASKRVGGRDTEAFF. The DNA of the CDR3 is TGTGCCAGCAAAAGGGTCGGGGGTCGGGACACTGAAGCTTTCTTT. Full variable domain (remainder filled in from reference TRBV11-2 and TRBJ1-1): EAGVAQSPRYKIIEKRQSVAFWCNPISGHATLYWYQQILGQGPKLLIQFQNNGVVDDSQLPKDRFSAERLKGVDSTLKIQPAKLEDSAVYLCASKRVGGRDTEAFFGQGTRLTVV.

The sample holds a few counts of this clone. The chain combines TRBV6-6 with TRBJ2-3, with D possibly TRBD2 on 6 matching bases. The CDR3 totals 13 residues. Germline V lookup: CDR1 MNHNY, CDR2 SVGAGI (reference sequence). Trimming stripped 5 bases from V and 3 bases from J, with 9 bases between. The CDR3 nucleotides are TGTGCCAGCAGTGGGGACTTGACAGATACGCAGTATTTT. As protein: CASSGDLTDTQYF.

V and J are TRBV13 and TRBJ1-5, with D tentatively TRBD1 (5 bases). V was clipped by 5 bases and J by 5 bases, with 13 bases between them. Germline V gene sequence: CDR1 PRHDT, CDR2 FYEKMQ (reference sequence). The CDR3 length is 14 residues. In DNA, the CDR3 is TGTGCCAGCAGCATGGGGCAGGGCGATCAGCCCCAGCATTTT. Its translation is CASSMGQGDQPQHF.

The chain combines TRBV5-1 with TRBJ1-1; D is uncertain. The CDR3 has 13 amino acids. With 0 bases removed from V and 2 bases from J, the gap between germline ends came to 5 bases. Germline assignment: CDR1 SGHRS and CDR2 YFSETQ. CDR3 loop: CASSLVANTEAFF. The CDR3 nucleotides read TGCGCCAGCAGCTTGGTGGCAAACACTGAAGCTTTCTTT.

V usage is TRBV9 and J usage is TRBJ2-5, with D unresolved. The V gene's germline CDR1 is SGDLS and CDR2 YYNGEE. This CDR3 is built from 15 residues. V lost 0 bases to trimming and J lost 4 bases, with 13 bases between them. The CDR3 nucleotides are TGTGCCAGCAGCGTAGTTGAAGGAGTAGGAGAGACCCAGTACTTC. Its protein product is CASSVVEGVGETQYF.

V is TRBV29-1 and J is TRBJ1-2; no reliable D call. The ends were cut back, 4 bases at V and 0 bases at J, with 12 bases in the middle. The CDR3 is 14 amino acids. The germline V gene encodes CDR1 SQVTM and CDR2 ANQGSEA. CDR3 protein: CSVGGVSANYGYTF. In DNA form, the CDR3 reads TGCAGCGTTGGCGGCGTCAGCGCTAACTATGGCTACACCTTC.

On this clone itself: This specimen includes other DNA sequences encoding the same CDR3. The J gene is TRBJ2-3, the V gene TRBV5-1; 8 nucleotides line up with TRBD1. CDR3 length equals 14 residues. The germline V gene encodes CDR1 SGHRS and CDR2 YFSETQ. The V segment lost 4 bases and the J segment 6 bases; nucleotides outside the gene matches: 7. In DNA, the CDR3 is TGCGCCAGCAGCCCAGGACAGGGTACGGATACGCAGTATTTT. This codes for CASSPGQGTDTQYF. The variable domain in full, completed from reference TRBV5-1 and TRBJ2-3, reads KAGVTQTPRYLIKTRGQQVTLSCSPISGHRSVSWYQQTPGQGLQFLFEYFSETQRNKGNFPGRFSGRQFSNSRSEMNVSTLELGDSALYLCASSPGQGTDTQYFGPGTRLTVL.

This rearrangement joins TRBV6-1 to TRBJ1-2; 12 nucleotides line up with TRBD1. This CDR3 spans 15 amino acids. CDR1 is MNHNS, CDR2 SASEGT, per germline. V lost 6 bases, J lost 5 bases, and 7 bases stayed unmatched. The CDR3 nucleotides are TGTGCCAGCAGGGGGACAGGGGGCGTAATTTATGGCTACACCTTC. This codes for CASRGTGGVIYGYTF.

The genes are TRBV6-6 and TRBJ2-4; D not resolved. The CDR3 consists of 16 residues. Deletions cut 1 base from V and 0 bases from J, with 10 bases between. Per germline, CDR1 MNHNY and CDR2 SVGAGI (reference sequence). The CDR3 region is CASSYWFELAKNIQYF. The DNA for the CDR3 is TGTGCCAGCAGTTACTGGTTCGAGCTAGCCAAAAACATTCAGTACTTC.

CDR3 residues: CASSPLQGFRTEAFF. DNA of the CDR3: TGTGCCAGCAGTCCGTTACAGGGATTCAGGACTGAAGCTTTCTTT. The V gene is TRBV27, the J gene TRBJ1-1; the D gene is possibly TRBD1 (6 bases). The germline V gene has CDR1 MNHEY and CDR2 SMNVEV (reference sequence). The CDR3 has 15 amino acids. Trimming took off 5 bases at V and 5 bases at J, with 18 bases between the two ends.

J is TRBJ1-2 and V is TRBV5-5; D remains unclear. The CDR3 spans 15 residues. Germline CDR1 and CDR2: SGHKS and YYEKEE (reference sequence). Trimming left V 1 base short and J 4 bases short, with 14 bases between. The CDR3 is CASSLTRAPSYGYTF. The CDR3 DNA follows: TGTGCCAGCAGCTTGACGAGAGCCCCCTCCTATGGCTACACCTTC.